This T cell receptor (beta chain) stems from a study of blood T cells in healthy people across ages. Study results and caveats: Significant beta diversity loss was already apparent by age roughly 44, declining roughly linearly. It was not possible, with unsorted PBMCs, to conclusively compare naive and antigen-experienced cells.

Comments on this clonotype: Its cognate antigen is unknown.

The CDR3 spans 14 residues. The V end lost 5 bases, the J end lost 4 bases, and 14 bases lay between the germline ends. Germline V gene sequence: CDR1 MNHNY, CDR2 SVGAGI (reference sequence). PCR was performed a second time for roughly 7 to 12 cycles using a sample-barcoded 5' primer and a J-beta primer mix. TCRdb reanalysed the 5' RACE reads using MiXCR and keeps one entry per CDR3 protein. Among about 680,000 distinct CDR3 sequences listed, more than 40% were seen once. This chain links TRBV6-6 with TRBJ1-2, with D tentatively TRBD1 (5 bases). The origin of this receptor is a woman aged 55-75 years in good health. Material: blood. CDR3 bases: TGTGCCAGCAGTGTCCAGACAGCGGCCTATGGCTACACCTTC. This gives the protein CASSVQTAAYGYTF.